The sequence of this T cell receptor (beta chain) was determined in a study of T cell responses to AZD1222 COVID-19 vaccine. In the case of this clone: The antigen remains unidentified.

General study results and limits: Samples come after the peak T cell response, not at day 14.

The protocol was immunoSEQ multiplex PCR, while the TCRdb copy is restricted to in-frame clones and leaves out a portion. The table records roughly 100,000 clones, roughly 92% of them present only once. Trimming took off 0 bases at V and 7 bases at J, with 15 bases between the two ends. The CDR3 totals 15 residues. The V gene's germline CDR1 is KGHSH and CDR2 LQKENI. J is TRBJ1-2 and V is TRBV18; D is undetermined. This sequence was found in an adult who received the AZD1222 COVID-19 vaccine. Sequences were derived from peripheral blood, sampled 28 days after the second AZD1222 dose. The DNA of the CDR3 is TGTGCCAGCTCACCACCGTCAAGCGCCTCATCTGGCTACACCTTC. Amino acids: CASSPPSSASSGYTF.